This T cell receptor beta chain was retrieved from a study of cytomegalovirus exposure and HLA in healthy donors. Study results and limitations: In vitro confirmation showed three CMV-associated chains to be CMV antigen specific. CMV serostatus stood as the only immune exposure information on hand.

This CDR3 has 13 residues. Germline V gives CDR1 MNHNS, CDR2 SASEGT. Trimming stripped 3 bases from V and 6 bases from J, with 11 bases between. In the PCR, 60 Vbeta and 13 Jbeta primers were used. Sequencing was performed with immunoSEQ multiplex PCR; in TCRdb, only in-frame clones are kept and a portion is missing. The sample records about 240,000 clones, 81% being singletons. This clone was seen only once. Antigen: not known. V gene TRBV6-1 combines with J gene TRBJ1-2; possibly TRBD1 for D (6 bases). Sequencing used PBMCs. This receptor was taken from a woman aged 60-75 years in good health and CMV-seropositive. CDR3 residues: CASSDAGADGYTF. The CDR3 DNA follows: TGTGCCAGCAGTGACGCAGGGGCGGATGGCTACACCTTC.